The T cell receptor (beta chain) under discussion was sequenced for a study of Tregs in tolerant kidney transplant recipients. The CDR3 extends over 16 amino acids. CDR1 is MNHEY and CDR2 is SMNVEV in the germline V gene (reference sequence). V was clipped by 2 bases and J by 4 bases; unmatched bases: 7. Sequencing was performed with immunoSEQ multiplex PCR; in TCRdb, only in-frame clones are kept and a portion is missing. The data hold 80,000 to 90,000 clones, with approximately 92% observed a single time. The V and J genes are TRBV27 and TRBJ2-3, with TRBD1 matching 9 bases. The sequenced material came from CD8+ T cells from blood. The source of this sequence is a human donor in good health. This CDR3 is CASSLGTGFPPDTQYF. In DNA, the CDR3 is TGTGCCAGCAGTTTAGGGACAGGGTTCCCGCCAGATACGCAGTATTTT.